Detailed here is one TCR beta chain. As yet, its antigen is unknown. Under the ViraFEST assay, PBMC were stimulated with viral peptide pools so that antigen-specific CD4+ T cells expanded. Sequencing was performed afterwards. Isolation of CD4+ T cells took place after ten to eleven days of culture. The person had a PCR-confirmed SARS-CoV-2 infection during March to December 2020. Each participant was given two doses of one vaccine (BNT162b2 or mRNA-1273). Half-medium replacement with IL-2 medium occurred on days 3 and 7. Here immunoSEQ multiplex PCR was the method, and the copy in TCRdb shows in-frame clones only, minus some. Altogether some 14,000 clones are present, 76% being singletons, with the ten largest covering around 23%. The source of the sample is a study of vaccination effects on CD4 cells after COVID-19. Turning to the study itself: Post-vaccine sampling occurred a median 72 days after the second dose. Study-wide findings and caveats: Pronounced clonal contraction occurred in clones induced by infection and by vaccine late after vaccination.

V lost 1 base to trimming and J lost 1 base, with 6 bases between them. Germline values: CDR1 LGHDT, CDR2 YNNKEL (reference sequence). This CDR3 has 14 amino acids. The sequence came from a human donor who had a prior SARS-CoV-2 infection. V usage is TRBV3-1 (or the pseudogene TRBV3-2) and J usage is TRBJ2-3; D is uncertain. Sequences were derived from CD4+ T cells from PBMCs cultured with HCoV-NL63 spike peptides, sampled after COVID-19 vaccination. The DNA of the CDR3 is TGTGCCAGCAGCCAAGGCTCAGGCACAGATACGCAGTATTTT. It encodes CASSQGSGTDTQYF.